Listed below are T cell receptor beta chains from one sample, sequenced in a study of T cells in Graves' hyperthyroidism and ophthalmopathy. TCRdb recomputed calls from the multiplex PCR reads with MiXCR, one row per CDR3 protein. The sample has a few hundred thousand distinct CDR3 sequences, approximately 15% seen once. The sequenced sample consisted of blood. Every receptor here comes from a woman aged 25 to 39 with Graves' hyperthyroidism that later progressed to Graves' ophthalmopathy. CDR3s include the opening cysteine and the closing phenylalanine or tryptophan. Each record gives: V gene, clone size, J gene, D gene, CDR3 DNA, CDR3 protein. D genes are given only for firm matches. Clone size is not always given. Where it is, it says once, few, many or a class for expanded clones.

>TRBV28|-|TRBJ1-4|TRBD1
TGTGCCAGCAGTCCCCCGGGACAGGGGCGAGAATTTTCTGAAAAACTGTTTTTT
CASSPPGQGREFSEKLFF
>TRBV7-7|many|TRBJ2-1|-
TGTGCTAGCAGCGCGGGGGTTGGGGGCGATGAGCAGTTCTTC
CASSAGVGGDEQFF
>TRBV13|-|TRBJ2-5|-
TGTGCCAGCAGCTCGCACCCCAGGGTAGAGACCCAGTACTTC
CASSSHPRVETQYF
>TRBV2|many|TRBJ1-4|-
TGTGCCAGCACGGGCACAGGTTTGAATGAAAAACTGTTTTTT
CASTGTGLNEKLFF
>TRBV12-3/TRBV12-4|many|TRBJ1-3|-
TGTGCCAGCAGTCCTCTTAATTCTGGAAACACCATATATTTT
CASSPLNSGNTIYF
>TRBV25-1|few|TRBJ1-1|-
TGTGCCAGCAGTGAAGTAGGGGTTCATGAAGCTTTCTTT
CASSEVGVHEAFF
>TRBV30|few|TRBJ1-1|-
TGTGCCTGGAGTGGAGGGCTTTCCGTACTGGCTTTCTTT
CAWSGGLSVLAFF
>TRBV20-1|-|TRBJ2-1|TRBD1
TGCAGTGCTAGAGATATAGGGACAGGGAAATTATACAATGAGCAGTTCTTC
CSARDIGTGKLYNEQFF
>TRBV20-1|-|TRBJ1-5|TRBD1
TGCAGTGCTAGAGCTACAAACTCAGGGGGCGAGCCCCAGCATTTT
CSARATNSGGEPQHF
>TRBV11-3|many|TRBJ2-5|-
TGTGCCAGCAGCTTAACCTTTAGGGAGGAATGGCAAGAGACCCAGTACTTC
CASSLTFREEWQETQYF